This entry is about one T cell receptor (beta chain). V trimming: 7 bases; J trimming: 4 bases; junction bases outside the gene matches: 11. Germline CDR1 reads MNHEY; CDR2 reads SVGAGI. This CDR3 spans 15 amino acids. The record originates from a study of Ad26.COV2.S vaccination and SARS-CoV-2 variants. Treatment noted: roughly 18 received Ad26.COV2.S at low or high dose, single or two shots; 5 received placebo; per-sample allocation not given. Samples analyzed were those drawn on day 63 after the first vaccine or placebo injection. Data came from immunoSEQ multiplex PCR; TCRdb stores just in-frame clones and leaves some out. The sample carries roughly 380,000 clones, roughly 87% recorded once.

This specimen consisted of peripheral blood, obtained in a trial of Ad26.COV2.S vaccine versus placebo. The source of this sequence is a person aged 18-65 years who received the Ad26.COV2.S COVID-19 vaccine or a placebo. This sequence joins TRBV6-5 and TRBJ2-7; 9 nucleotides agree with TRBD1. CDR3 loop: CASNPTGTGIYEQYF. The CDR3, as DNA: TGTGCCAGCAATCCAACCGGGACAGGGATTTACGAGCAGTACTTC.